This T cell receptor (beta chain) comes out of a study of T cell responses to AZD1222 COVID-19 vaccine. Data came from immunoSEQ multiplex PCR; TCRdb stores just in-frame clones and leaves some out. The data hold fewer than 150,000 clones, with roughly 90% observed a single time. Trimming took off 3 bases at V and 7 bases at J, with 9 bases between the two ends. CDR3 size: 12 residues. Germline assignment: CDR1 MNHNS and CDR2 SASEGT. Details on this clone: Its matching antigen is unknown.

Overall study results and limits: White British ancestry dominated among donors, who included more females, and clonal diversity was possibly underestimated. CD4 TCRs linked to vaccination spanned spike, dominating at 160-218 and 743-854.

The chain uses TRBV6-1 and TRBJ1-2, with unresolved D. The source of this sequence is an adult who received the AZD1222 COVID-19 vaccine. The sample here was peripheral blood, taken 28 days after the second AZD1222 dose. The CDR3 bases are TGTGCCAGCAGTGACAACTGGGTTGGCTACACCTTC. This codes for CASSDNWVGYTF.